This entry lists 19 T cell receptor beta chains sequenced from one sample in a study of cytomegalovirus exposure and HLA in healthy donors. The PCR ran on 60 Vbeta and 13 Jbeta primers. The assay was immunoSEQ multiplex PCR, and TCRdb's table has in-frame clones only and misses some. The sample holds approximately 180,000 clones, around 80% seen once. Material: PBMCs. These TCRs come from a woman aged 55-69 years in good health and CMV-seropositive.

V is TRBV5-5 and J is TRBJ2-5; 11 nucleotides match TRBD2. Germline CDR1 reads SGHKS; CDR2 reads YYEKEE (reference sequence). CDR3 length: 14 amino acids. V trimming: 6 bases; J trimming: 5 bases; junction bases outside the gene matches: 6. CDR3 bases: TGTGCCAGCAAGGTAGCGGGGGGGTCTGAGACCCAGTACTTC. Translated, it gives CASKVAGGSETQYF.

The V gene is TRBV23-1, the J gene TRBJ2-4, with D perhaps TRBD2 (5 bases). TRBV23-1 qualifies as an ORF whose function is uncertain. Trimming cost V 6 bases and J 1 base, with 22 bases left between them. This CDR3 contains 18 residues. Written as DNA, the CDR3 is TGCGCCAGCAGCCCCGCGGGTATTTTCTGTTGTGCCAAAAACATTCAGTACTTC. It encodes CASSPAGIFCCAKNIQYF.

This rearrangement joins TRBV7-9 to TRBJ2-5; 15 nucleotides line up with TRBD2. Trimming took 5 bases from V and 2 from J; bases not matched to a gene: 9. The V gene's germline CDR1 is SEHNR and CDR2 FQNEAQ (reference sequence). This CDR3 has 18 amino acids. The CDR3 here is CASSPGLAGGRFQETQYF. The CDR3 nucleotides are TGTGCCAGCAGCCCAGGACTAGCGGGAGGGAGATTTCAAGAGACCCAGTACTTC.

The CDR3 coding sequence is TGTGCCAGCAGTTACTCCCCTAGCGGGAGGAAAAGTGAGCAGTTCTTC. This translates into CASSYSPSGRKSEQFF. The V and J genes are TRBV6-5 and TRBJ2-1; 11 bases are a match to TRBD2. Germline assignment: CDR1 MNHEY and CDR2 SVGAGI. This CDR3 spans 16 amino acids. The V segment lost 0 bases and the J segment 9 bases; nucleotides outside the gene matches: 7.

As to this clone: Within the sample, other DNA sequences also encode this same CDR3. The J gene is TRBJ2-3, the V gene TRBV9; 8 bases fit TRBD2. CDR1 is SGDLS and CDR2 is YYNGEE in the germline V gene. The V and J ends lost 0 bases and 3 bases, in that order; junction bases with no gene match: 9. CDR3 size: 17 residues. CDR3: CASSVATSGRGTDTQYF. The CDR3 nucleotides read TGTGCCAGCAGCGTAGCTACGAGCGGGAGAGGGACAGATACGCAGTATTTT.

This clone has only a few counts. This chain links TRBV7-3 with TRBJ2-2, with D tentatively TRBD1 (5 bases). Germline V gene sequence: CDR1 SGHTA, CDR2 FQGTGA. The CDR3 contains 19 residues. The V end was cut by 3 bases, the J end by 0 bases, with 20 bases between. The CDR3 protein is CASSLDPPLTAANTGELFF. Written as DNA, the CDR3 is TGTGCCAGCAGCTTGGACCCCCCGTTGACAGCCGCGAACACCGGGGAGCTGTTTTTT.

The chain recombines TRBV6-5 with TRBJ2-2; D might be TRBD2 (5 bases). This CDR3 comprises 16 residues. Trimming cost V 4 bases and J 4 bases, with 16 bases left between them. Germline V gene data show CDR1 as MNHEY and CDR2 as SVGAGI. The CDR3 loop reads CASSSNALRGTGELFF. The CDR3 bases are TGTGCCAGCAGTTCCAATGCTCTCCGGGGCACCGGGGAGCTGTTTTTT.

This clone was recorded once. The chain is built from TRBV7-9 and TRBJ2-3; 7 bases align to TRBD1. CDR1 SEHNR and CDR2 FQNEAQ come from the germline V gene (reference sequence). V shed 2 bases, J shed 1 base, and the junction held 0 bases outside the gene matches. There are 14 residues in the CDR3. For the CDR3, the DNA is TGTGCCAGCAGCTTAACAGGGGGCACAGATACGCAGTATTTT. Translated, it gives CASSLTGGTDTQYF.

In this sample, this clone turned up a few times. This chain links TRBV7-2 with TRBJ2-3; TRBD2 matches at 10 bases. CDR1 and CDR2 (germline): SGHTA, FQGNSA. V lost 5 bases, J lost 5 bases, and 16 bases stayed unmatched. The CDR3 runs to 18 residues. The CDR3 loop reads CASSPSSAPGLARDTQYF. The DNA of the CDR3 is TGTGCCAGCAGCCCCTCGTCCGCTCCGGGACTAGCGAGAGATACGCAGTATTTT.

CDR3 nucleotides: TGTGCCAGCTCCCCCGGAGTGGGGGCCTATGGCTACACCTTC. Encoded protein: CASSPGVGAYGYTF. The rearrangement links TRBV11-2 to TRBJ1-2; maybe TRBD1 (6 bases). Trimming removed 8 bases from V and 4 bases from J, with 17 bases in between. The CDR3 covers 14 residues. Germline V gene sequence: CDR1 SGHAT, CDR2 FQNNGV.

The genes are TRBV4-3 and TRBJ1-2; TRBD1 agrees at 11 bases. The germline CDR1 and CDR2 sequences are LGHNA and YSLEER. The CDR3 has 16 amino acids. Germline trimming cut 4 bases from V and 4 bases from J; bases unmatched to any gene: 8. CDR3 DNA: TGCGCCAGCAGCCTTTGGACAGGGGGCAATCTCTATGGCTACACCTTC. It encodes CASSLWTGGNLYGYTF.

This chain joins TRBV7-9 and TRBJ1-1; TRBD1 agrees at 10 bases. V shed 5 bases and J 4 bases; nucleotides not matched to a gene: 13. The CDR3 spans 17 residues. Germline lookup yields CDR1 SEHNR and CDR2 FQNEAQ (reference sequence). CDR3 DNA sequence: TGTGCCAGCAGCCCACAGGGGACAGGGGCCGCGGGCACTGAAGCTTTCTTT. Protein sequence: CASSPQGTGAAGTEAFF.

This clone has more than one count but fewer than ten. V usage is TRBV10-3 and J usage is TRBJ2-7, with D unclear. CDR3 length: 16 residues. CDR1 and CDR2 from the germline V gene are ENHRY and SYGVKD. V gave up 0 bases and J gave up 3 bases, with 15 bases separating them. CDR3: CAISESTSRKSYEQYF. For the CDR3, the DNA is TGTGCCATCAGTGAGTCAACGTCGCGCAAAAGCTACGAGCAGTACTTC.

The chain has TRBV6-5 and TRBJ1-4; D is perhaps TRBD1 (5 bases). Germline values: CDR1 MNHEY, CDR2 SVGAGI. Trimming took 4 bases from V and 7 from J, leaving 13 bases between them. The CDR3 is made up of 14 amino acids. CDR3 residues: CASSSGDKGEKLFF. The CDR3 DNA reads as TGTGCCAGCAGTTCGGGGGATAAAGGTGAAAAACTGTTTTTT.

The chain has TRBV28 and TRBJ1-5; D perhaps matches TRBD1 (6 bases). The CDR3 is 17 residues long. V was pared by 5 bases and J by 2 bases, with 19 bases between. Germline V gene lookup returns CDR1 MDHEN and CDR2 SYDVKM. CDR3 loop: CASSPTGIFNGNQPQHF. The CDR3 DNA reads TGTGCCAGCAGTCCGACAGGAATTTTTAATGGCAATCAGCCCCAGCATTTT. The full variable domain, with the rest looked up from reference TRBV28 and TRBJ1-5, is DVKVTQSSRYLVKRTGEKVFLECVQDMDHENMFWYRQDPGLGLRLIYFSYDVKMKEKGDIPEGYSVSREKKERFSLILESASTNQTSMYLCASSPTGIFNGNQPQHFGDGTRLSIL.

This chain links TRBV5-6 with TRBJ2-7; 9 bases match TRBD2. V was pared by 0 bases and J by 7 bases, with 8 bases of the junction left unmatched. Germline V gene data show CDR1 as SGHDT and CDR2 as YYEEEE. The CDR3 spans 15 residues. The DNA for the CDR3 is TGTGCCAGCAGCTTGGACGGCGGGAGGGCCGGGGAGCAGTACTTC. It translates to CASSLDGGRAGEQYF. Filled out from reference TRBV5-6 and TRBJ2-7, the complete variable domain reads DAGVTQSPTHLIKTRGQQVTLRCSPKSGHDTVSWYQQALGQGPQFIFQYYEEEERQRGNFPDRFSGHQFPNYSSELNVNALLLGDSALYLCASSLDGGRAGEQYFGPGTRLTVT.

V is TRBV11-2 and J is TRBJ2-7; a possible D gene is TRBD1 (5 bases). V gave up 0 bases and J gave up 0 bases, with 15 bases separating them. This CDR3 region has 17 residues. Germline CDR1 and CDR2: SGHAT and FQNNGV. The CDR3 sequence is CASSLDFRQGSSYEQYF. CDR3 DNA: TGTGCCAGCAGCTTAGATTTTCGGCAGGGAAGCTCCTACGAGCAGTACTTC.

The chain is built from TRBV28 and TRBJ2-2; 8 bases fit TRBD2. CDR1 and CDR2 from the germline V gene are MDHEN and SYDVKM. The CDR3 totals 14 residues. J gave up 5 bases and V 8 bases, and 7 bases lay outside the gene matches. CDR3 residues: CASDGGAWTGELFF. The CDR3 DNA reads TGTGCCAGCGACGGGGGGGCGTGGACCGGGGAGCTGTTTTTT.

The chain combines TRBV14 with TRBJ2-1; 7 bases align to TRBD2. Per germline, CDR1 SGHDN and CDR2 FVKESK. Unmatched junction bases numbered 4, after V lost 1 base and J lost 10 bases. The CDR3 consists of 13 residues. The CDR3 nucleotides are TGTGCCAGCAGCCAAGGACTAGCCATCGAGCAGTTCTTC. It encodes CASSQGLAIEQFF.